What follows are 21 T cell receptor beta chains derived from one specimen sequenced in a study of graft-versus-host responses after intestinal transplantation. The repertoire was sequenced with immunoSEQ multiplex PCR; TCRdb's copy has only in-frame clones and lacks some. The sample has roughly 80,000 clones, about 90% seen once. The material sequenced was PBMCs, taken 98 days after intestinal transplantation. These receptors came from a human patient who received an intestinal transplant, so some T cells may come from the graft donor.

The chain recombines TRBV28 with TRBJ2-5; TRBD1 aligns across 7 bases. This CDR3 has 13 amino acids. The V and J ends lost 8 bases and 1 base, in that order; junction bases with no gene match: 4. CDR1 is MDHEN and CDR2 is SYDVKM in the germline V gene. The CDR3 sequence: CASGGQSQETQYF. The CDR3 bases are TGTGCCAGCGGGGGACAGTCCCAAGAGACCCAGTACTTC.

The chain carries TRBV13 and TRBJ2-3, with a weak D call TRBD2 (7 bases). V lost 2 bases to trimming and J lost 4 bases, with 10 bases between them. The germline gives CDR1 PRHDT, CDR2 FYEKMQ (reference sequence). The CDR3 is 14 residues long. This CDR3 is CASSLRGAADTQYF. CDR3 coding DNA: TGTGCCAGCAGCTTACGGGGGGCGGCAGATACGCAGTATTTT.

The genes are TRBV13 and TRBJ2-7; weak D call: TRBD2 (6 bases). Germline V gene sequence: CDR1 PRHDT, CDR2 FYEKMQ (reference sequence). The CDR3 has 15 amino acids. V lost 6 bases and J lost 3, with 18 bases in between. CDR3 loop: CASRSGGGALYEQYF. CDR3 nucleotide sequence: TGTGCCAGCAGATCCGGGGGAGGAGCCCTCTACGAGCAGTACTTC.

The chain uses TRBV5-1 and TRBJ1-1; D possibly corresponds to TRBD1 (6 bases). This CDR3 is 18 amino acids long. V lost 3 bases, J lost 0 bases, and 21 bases lay in between. In germline, CDR1 is SGHRS, CDR2 YFSETQ. CDR3 nucleotide sequence: TGCGCCAGCAGCTCGACTTCGACAGGAAACTTCATGAACACTGAAGCTTTCTTT. This codes for CASSSTSTGNFMNTEAFF.

The J gene is TRBJ1-1, the V gene TRBV19; D is uncertain. Looked up from germline, CDR1 is LNHDA and CDR2 is SQIVND (reference sequence). Trimming removed 3 bases from V and 6 bases from J, with 17 bases in between. The CDR3 is made up of 15 amino acids. For the CDR3, the DNA is TGTGCCAGTAGTATCTCGGCTAGGGAGGGAGCTGAAGCTTTCTTT. Translating gives CASSISAREGAEAFF.

The V call is TRBV7-3, the J call TRBJ1-2, with a possible D match to TRBD1 (5 bases). With 3 bases removed from V and 0 bases from J, the gap between germline ends came to 5 bases. Looked up from germline, CDR1 is SGHTA and CDR2 is FQGTGA. The CDR3 extends over 13 amino acids. The CDR3 reads CASSLTANYGYTF. Here the CDR3 DNA reads TGTGCCAGCAGCTTGACAGCTAACTATGGCTACACCTTC.

The chain joins TRBV2 to TRBJ2-7; possibly TRBD1 for D (5 bases). CDR1 is SNHLY and CDR2 is FYNNEI in the germline V gene. With 5 bases removed from V and 2 bases from J, the gap between germline ends came to 13 bases. The CDR3 runs to 14 residues. The CDR3 protein is CASSNQGVTYEQYF. Written as DNA, the CDR3 is TGTGCCAGCAGTAATCAGGGTGTTACCTACGAGCAGTACTTC.

The chain couples TRBV2 to TRBJ2-1, with a tentative D call TRBD1 (5 bases). CDR3 length equals 15 residues. V lost 2 bases and J lost 8, with 16 bases in between. CDR1 SNHLY and CDR2 FYNNEI come from the germline V gene. The CDR3 DNA is TGTGCCAGCAGTGAAAGGGCAGGGTCCCCCGATGAGCAGTTCTTC. Translating gives CASSERAGSPDEQFF. The complete variable domain, with remaining parts taken from reference TRBV2 and TRBJ2-1, reads EPEVTQTPSHQVTQMGQEVILRCVPISNHLYFYWYRQILGQKVEFLVSFYNNEISEKSEIFDDQFSVERPDGSNFTLKIRSTKLEDSAMYFCASSERAGSPDEQFFGPGTRLTVL.

The chain combines TRBV30 with TRBJ2-7, with 12 bases identical to TRBD2. The CDR3 is made up of 13 amino acids. CDR1 is GTSNPN, CDR2 SVGIG, per germline (reference sequence). J was trimmed by 6 bases and V by 2 bases; bases with no gene match: 2. CDR3: CAWSLAGGREQYF. The CDR3, as DNA: TGTGCCTGGAGTCTAGCGGGGGGGCGCGAGCAGTACTTC.

The CDR3 DNA reads TGTGCCAGCAGCGTCCAGATCAGGGGAAATGAGCAGTTCTTC. It encodes CASSVQIRGNEQFF. This rearrangement joins TRBV5-4 to TRBJ2-1, with a possible D match to TRBD1 (6 bases). Trimming shortened V by 4 bases and J by 7 bases, and 15 bases separated the two germline ends. This CDR3 region has 14 residues. Looked up from germline, CDR1 is SGHNT and CDR2 is YYREEE (reference sequence).

The gene calls are TRBV6-4 and TRBJ2-1, with 9 bases that match TRBD1. Trimming at V came to 6 bases and at J to 4 bases, leaving 22 bases not matched to a gene. From germline, CDR1 is MRHNA and CDR2 SNTAGT. The CDR3 contains 20 residues. CDR3 nucleotide sequence: TGTGCCAGCAGGTTTTCCGGGACAGGGTTCGGGGCGGAGCATTACAATGAGCAGTTCTTC. It is translated as CASRFSGTGFGAEHYNEQFF.

The V call is TRBV2, the J call TRBJ2-1, with 10 positions matching TRBD1. CDR1 and CDR2 from the germline V gene are SNHLY and FYNNEI. The CDR3 length is 11 residues. V trimming: 3 bases; J trimming: 14 bases; junction bases outside the gene matches: 1. The CDR3 coding sequence is TGTGCCAGCAGTGAGACAGGGGGCGAGTTCTTC. This gives the protein CASSETGGEFF. Based on the CDR3 plus reference TRBV2 and TRBJ2-1, the full variable domain is EPEVTQTPSHQVTQMGQEVILRCVPISNHLYFYWYRQILGQKVEFLVSFYNNEISEKSEIFDDQFSVERPDGSNFTLKIRSTKLEDSAMYFCASSETGGEFFGPGTRLTVL.

The genes are TRBV4-1 and TRBJ1-2, with D possibly being TRBD1 (5 bases). CDR3 length: 14 residues. Trimming removed 0 bases at V and 4 bases at J, with 9 bases between. Germline V gene sequence: CDR1 MGHRA, CDR2 YSYEKL. The CDR3 sequence: CASSQEPRAYGYTF. The CDR3 nucleotides are TGCGCCAGCAGCCAAGAACCCAGGGCCTATGGCTACACCTTC.

This rearrangement joins TRBV6-1 to TRBJ2-7, with D hard to call. CDR3 length: 12 residues. V was pared by 1 base and J by 6 bases, with 7 bases between. CDR1 MNHNS and CDR2 SASEGT come from the germline V gene. CDR3 nucleotide sequence: TGTGCCAGCAGTGAAGGGGTAGCCGAGCAGTACTTC. Its protein product is CASSEGVAEQYF.

The chain couples TRBV5-1 to TRBJ1-1; 8 bases match TRBD1. The length of the CDR3 is 17 residues. V dropped 3 bases and J dropped 2; count of bases not matched to a gene: 12. Germline CDR1 and CDR2: SGHRS and YFSETQ. CDR3 sequence: CASSSRTGPGGNTEAFF. CDR3 nucleotides: TGCGCCAGCAGCTCCCGGACAGGGCCAGGGGGTAACACTGAAGCTTTCTTT. The complete variable domain, with remaining parts taken from reference TRBV5-1 and TRBJ1-1, reads KAGVTQTPRYLIKTRGQQVTLSCSPISGHRSVSWYQQTPGQGLQFLFEYFSETQRNKGNFPGRFSGRQFSNSRSEMNVSTLELGDSALYLCASSSRTGPGGNTEAFFGQGTRLTVV.

The rearrangement uses TRBV7-2 and TRBJ2-1, with 12 bases matching TRBD2. Germline CDR1 is SGHTA and CDR2 is FQGNSA. The CDR3 has 18 amino acids. Trimming at V came to 1 base and at J to 8 bases, leaving 12 bases not matched to a gene. CDR3 DNA sequence: TGTGCCAGCAGCTTAGATTTACTAGCGGGGGGCAGGATGGATGAGCAGTTCTTC. Protein product: CASSLDLLAGGRMDEQFF.

The CDR3 coding sequence is TGTGCCAGCAGCTTAGCCGGGAACACTGAAGCTTTCTTT. As protein: CASSLAGNTEAFF. The rearrangement links TRBV7-6 to TRBJ1-1, with D unresolved. V lost 0 bases and J 1 base, leaving 3 bases between the germline ends. The CDR3 totals 13 residues. Germline V gene lookup returns CDR1 SGHVS and CDR2 FNYEAQ. The whole variable domain, remainder taken from reference TRBV7-6 and TRBJ1-1, is GAGVSQSPRYKVTKRGQDVALRCDPISGHVSLYWYRQALGQGPEFLTYFNYEAQQDKSGLPNDRFSAERPEGSISTLTIQRTEQRDSAMYRCASSLAGNTEAFFGQGTRLTVV.

The V and J genes are TRBV7-8 and TRBJ1-5, with 7 bases fitting TRBD1. The CDR3 is made up of 15 amino acids. Germline V gene data show CDR1 as SGHVS and CDR2 as FQNEAQ. V shed 5 bases, J shed 7 bases, and the junction held 11 bases outside the gene matches. As DNA, the CDR3 is TGTGCCAGCAGCGTATGGACAGGTCGACGACAGCCCCAGCATTTT. It encodes CASSVWTGRRQPQHF.

This chain joins TRBV5-1 and TRBJ2-1; 12 nucleotides align to TRBD2. Germline assignment: CDR1 SGHRS and CDR2 YFSETQ. This CDR3 spans 15 amino acids. V lost 4 bases, J lost 8 bases, and 7 bases stayed unmatched. In nucleotides, the CDR3 is TGCGCCAGCAGCCCACTAGGACTAGCGGGGCATGAGCAGTTCTTC. Translating gives CASSPLGLAGHEQFF.

The V call is TRBV5-6, the J call TRBJ1-2; the match to TRBD1 covers 8 bases. J gave up 2 bases and V 5 bases, and 5 bases lay outside the gene matches. Germline CDR1 is SGHDT and CDR2 is YYEEEE. The CDR3 extends over 14 amino acids. Here the CDR3 DNA reads TGTGCCAGCAGTGGACAGGGACAAAACTATGGCTACACCTTC. This translates into CASSGQGQNYGYTF.

V gene TRBV7-3 combines with J gene TRBJ2-1; a possible D gene is TRBD2 (5 bases). The V end was cut by 5 bases, the J end by 0 bases, with 14 bases between. CDR3 length: 16 amino acids. Germline V lookup: CDR1 SGHTA, CDR2 FQGTGA. CDR3 loop: CASSPDFLSSYNEQFF. The CDR3 DNA reads TGTGCCAGCAGCCCGGACTTCCTGAGCTCCTACAATGAGCAGTTCTTC.